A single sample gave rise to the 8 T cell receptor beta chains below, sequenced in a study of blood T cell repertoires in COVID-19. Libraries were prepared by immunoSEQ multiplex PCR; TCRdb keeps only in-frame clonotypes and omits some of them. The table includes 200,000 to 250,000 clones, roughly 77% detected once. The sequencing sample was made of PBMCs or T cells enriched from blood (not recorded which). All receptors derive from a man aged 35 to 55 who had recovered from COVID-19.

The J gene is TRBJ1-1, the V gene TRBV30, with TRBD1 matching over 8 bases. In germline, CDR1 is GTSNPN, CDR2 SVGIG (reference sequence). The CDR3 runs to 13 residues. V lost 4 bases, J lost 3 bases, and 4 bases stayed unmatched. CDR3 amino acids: CAWMGTGYTEAFF. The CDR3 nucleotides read TGTGCCTGGATGGGGACAGGTTACACTGAAGCTTTCTTT.

The CDR3 nucleotides read TGTGCCAGCAGCCCACTCGCTGAAGCTTTCTTT. It specifies CASSPLAEAFF. The rearrangement links TRBV11-2 to TRBJ1-1; D remains ambiguous. Germline loops: CDR1 SGHAT, CDR2 FQNNGV. This CDR3 is built from 11 residues. The V end lost 5 bases, the J end lost 6 bases, and 7 bases lay between the germline ends.

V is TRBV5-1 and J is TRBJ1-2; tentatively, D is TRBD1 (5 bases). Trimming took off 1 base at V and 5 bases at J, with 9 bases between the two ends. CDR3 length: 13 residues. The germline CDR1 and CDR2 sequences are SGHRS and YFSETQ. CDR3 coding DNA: TGCGCCAGCAGCTTGATCGGGGGATATGGCTACACCTTC. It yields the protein CASSLIGGYGYTF.

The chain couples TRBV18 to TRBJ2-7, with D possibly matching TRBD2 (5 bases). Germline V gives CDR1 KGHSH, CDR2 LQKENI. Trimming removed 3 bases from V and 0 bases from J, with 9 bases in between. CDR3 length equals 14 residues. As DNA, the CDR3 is TGTGCCAGCTCACCCGGGGTTGCCTCCTACGAGCAGTACTTC. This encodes CASSPGVASYEQYF.

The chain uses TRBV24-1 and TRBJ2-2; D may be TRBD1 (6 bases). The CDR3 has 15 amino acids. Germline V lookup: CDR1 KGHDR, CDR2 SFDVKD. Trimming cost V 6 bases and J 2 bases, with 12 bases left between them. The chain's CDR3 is CATSLSRGNTGELFF. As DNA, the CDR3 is TGTGCCACCAGTTTATCCAGGGGCAACACCGGGGAGCTGTTTTTT.

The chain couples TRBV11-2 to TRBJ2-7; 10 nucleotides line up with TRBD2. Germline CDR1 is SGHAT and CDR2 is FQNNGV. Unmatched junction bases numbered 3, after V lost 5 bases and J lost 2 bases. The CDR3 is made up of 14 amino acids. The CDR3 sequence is CASSASGGPYEQYF. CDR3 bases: TGTGCCAGCAGCGCTAGCGGGGGACCCTACGAGCAGTACTTC.

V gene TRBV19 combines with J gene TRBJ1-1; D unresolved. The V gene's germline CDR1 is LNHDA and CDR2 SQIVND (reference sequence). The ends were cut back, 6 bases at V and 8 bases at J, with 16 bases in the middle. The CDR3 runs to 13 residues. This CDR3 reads CASSIILHSEAFF. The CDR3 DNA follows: TGTGCCAGTAGCATCATTCTCCACAGCGAAGCTTTCTTT.

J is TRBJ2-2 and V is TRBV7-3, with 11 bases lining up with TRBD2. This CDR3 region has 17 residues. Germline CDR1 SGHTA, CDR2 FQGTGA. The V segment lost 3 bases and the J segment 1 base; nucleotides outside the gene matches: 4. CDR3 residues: CASSFVAGGMNTGELFF. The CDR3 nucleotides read TGTGCCAGCAGCTTCGTAGCGGGAGGGATGAACACCGGGGAGCTGTTTTTT.